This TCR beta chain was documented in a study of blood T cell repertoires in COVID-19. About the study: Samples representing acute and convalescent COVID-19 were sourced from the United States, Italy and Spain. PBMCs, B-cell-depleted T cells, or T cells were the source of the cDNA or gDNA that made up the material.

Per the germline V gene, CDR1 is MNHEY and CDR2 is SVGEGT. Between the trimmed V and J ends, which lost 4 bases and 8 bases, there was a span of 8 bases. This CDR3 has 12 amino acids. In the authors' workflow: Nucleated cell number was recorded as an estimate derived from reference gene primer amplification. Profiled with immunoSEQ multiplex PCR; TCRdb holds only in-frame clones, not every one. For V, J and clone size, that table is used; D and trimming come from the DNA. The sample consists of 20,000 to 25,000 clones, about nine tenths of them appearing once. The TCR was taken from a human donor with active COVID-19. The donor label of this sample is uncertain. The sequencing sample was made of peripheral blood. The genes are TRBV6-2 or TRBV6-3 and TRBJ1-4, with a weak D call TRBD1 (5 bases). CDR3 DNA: TGTGCCAGCAGTTCTCGGGGGGAAAAACTGTTTTTT. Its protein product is CASSSRGEKLFF.